The clone carrying this T cell receptor (beta chain) was seen a handful of times. The antigen remains undetermined. The CDR3 spans 17 residues. V was clipped by 1 base and J by 5 bases, with 18 bases between them. The germline CDR1 and CDR2 sequences are SNHLY and FYNNEI. Purities over 98% were achieved in all sorted populations. This sample was included in a study of beta chain features in type 1 diabetes. Study-level findings and limits: When Type 1 diabetes patients were examined, their TCRB CDR3s proved moderately but significantly shorter in all four CD4+ subsets. Using cDNA template may skew counts toward highly expressing activated cells. The naive, central memory and Treg TCRB repertoires showed an apparent similarity that was greater among patients than among healthy donors. When VDJ junctions were examined, type 1 diabetes patients showed fewer insertions and more deletions.

Isolated RNA was reverse transcribed in full, so expressed TCRB transcripts were sequenced. The method was immunoSEQ multiplex PCR; TCRdb's version includes in-frame clones alone and lacks a portion of them. Of about 270,000 clones in the sample, more than 13% were seen once. This receptor was taken from a man aged 25 to 45 with type 1 diabetes. V gene TRBV2 combines with J gene TRBJ2-1, with D unclear. What was sequenced was naive CD4+ T cells from blood. CDR3 coding DNA: TGTGCCAGCAGTGAAGGCCAGACTCCCTTTTTACACAATGAGCAGTTCTTC. Translating it yields CASSEGQTPFLHNEQFF.